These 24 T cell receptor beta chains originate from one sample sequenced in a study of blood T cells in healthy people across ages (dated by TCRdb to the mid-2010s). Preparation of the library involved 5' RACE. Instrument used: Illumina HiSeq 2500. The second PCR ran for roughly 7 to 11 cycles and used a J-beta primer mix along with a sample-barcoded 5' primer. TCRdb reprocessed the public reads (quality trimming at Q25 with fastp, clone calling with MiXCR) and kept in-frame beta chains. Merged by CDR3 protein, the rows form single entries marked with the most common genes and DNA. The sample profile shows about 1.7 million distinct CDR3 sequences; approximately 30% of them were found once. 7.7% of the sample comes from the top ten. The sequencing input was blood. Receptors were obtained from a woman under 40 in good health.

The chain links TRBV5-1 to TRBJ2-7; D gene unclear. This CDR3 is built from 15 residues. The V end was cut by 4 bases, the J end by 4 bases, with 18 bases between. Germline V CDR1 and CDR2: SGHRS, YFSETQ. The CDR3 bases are TGCGCCAGCAGCCACCCGGGCCCCGAACATTACGAGCAGTACTTC. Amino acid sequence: CASSHPGPEHYEQYF.

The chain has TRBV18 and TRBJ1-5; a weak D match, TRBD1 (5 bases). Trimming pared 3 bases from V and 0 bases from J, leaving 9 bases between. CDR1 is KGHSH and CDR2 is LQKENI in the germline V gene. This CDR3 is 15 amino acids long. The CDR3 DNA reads TGTGCCAGCTCACCGAAGGGGTATAGCAATCAGCCCCAGCATTTT. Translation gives CASSPKGYSNQPQHF.

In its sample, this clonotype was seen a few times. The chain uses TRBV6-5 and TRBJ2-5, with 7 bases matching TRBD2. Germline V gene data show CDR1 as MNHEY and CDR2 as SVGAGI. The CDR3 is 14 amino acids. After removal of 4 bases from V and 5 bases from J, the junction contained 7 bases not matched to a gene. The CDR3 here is CASSLRDGGETQYF. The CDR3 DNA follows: TGTGCCAGCAGTTTAAGGGACGGGGGGGAGACCCAGTACTTC.

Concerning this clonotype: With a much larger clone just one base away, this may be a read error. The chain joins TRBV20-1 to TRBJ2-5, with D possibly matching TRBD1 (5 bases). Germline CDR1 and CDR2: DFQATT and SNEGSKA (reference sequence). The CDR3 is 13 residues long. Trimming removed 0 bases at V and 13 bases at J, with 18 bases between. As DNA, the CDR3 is TGCAGTGCTAGAGAACCGACCGGGCAGGGTGCGTACTTC. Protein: CSAREPTGQGAYF.

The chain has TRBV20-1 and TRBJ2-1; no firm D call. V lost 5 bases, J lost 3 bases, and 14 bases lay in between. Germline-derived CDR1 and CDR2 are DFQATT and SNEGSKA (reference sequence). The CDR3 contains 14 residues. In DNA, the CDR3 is TGCAGTGCTTTGTCTGGGGTCAGCTACAATGAGCAGTTCTTC. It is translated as CSALSGVSYNEQFF.

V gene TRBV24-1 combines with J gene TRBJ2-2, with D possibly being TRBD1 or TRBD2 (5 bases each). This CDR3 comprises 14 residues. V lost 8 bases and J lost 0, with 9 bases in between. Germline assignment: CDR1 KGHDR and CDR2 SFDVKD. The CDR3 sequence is CATTGTPNTGELFF. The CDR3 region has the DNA TGTGCCACCACTGGGACCCCGAACACCGGGGAGCTGTTTTTT.

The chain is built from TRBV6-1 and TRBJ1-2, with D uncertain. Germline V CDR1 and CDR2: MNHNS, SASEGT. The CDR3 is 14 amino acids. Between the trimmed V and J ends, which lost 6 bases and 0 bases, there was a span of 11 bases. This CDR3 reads CASRSREANYGYTF. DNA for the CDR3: TGTGCCAGCAGGTCGCGGGAGGCTAACTATGGCTACACCTTC.

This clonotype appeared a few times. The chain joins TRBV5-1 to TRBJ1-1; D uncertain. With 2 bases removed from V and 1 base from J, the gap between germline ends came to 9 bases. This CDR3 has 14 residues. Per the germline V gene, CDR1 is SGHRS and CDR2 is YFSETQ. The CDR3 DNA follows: TGCGCCAGCAGCTTCGGTTCCGCGAACACTGAAGCTTTCTTT. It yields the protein CASSFGSANTEAFF.

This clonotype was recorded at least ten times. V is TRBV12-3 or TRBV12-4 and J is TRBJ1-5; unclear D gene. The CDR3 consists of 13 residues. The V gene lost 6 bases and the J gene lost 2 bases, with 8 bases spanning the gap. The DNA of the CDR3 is TGTGCCAGCAGAACGGCGGGCAATCAGCCCCAGCATTTT. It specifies CASRTAGNQPQHF.

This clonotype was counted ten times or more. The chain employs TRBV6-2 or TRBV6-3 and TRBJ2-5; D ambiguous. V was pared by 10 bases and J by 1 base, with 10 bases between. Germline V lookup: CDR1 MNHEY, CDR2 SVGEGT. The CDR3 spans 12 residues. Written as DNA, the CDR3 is TGTGCCACCGCCGAGGCCCAAGAGACCCAGTACTTC. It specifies CATAEAQETQYF.

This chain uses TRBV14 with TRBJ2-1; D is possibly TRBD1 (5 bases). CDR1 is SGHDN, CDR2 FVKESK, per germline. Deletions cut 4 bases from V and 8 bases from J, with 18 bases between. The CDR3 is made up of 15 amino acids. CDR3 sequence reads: CASSPIGQLHHEQFF. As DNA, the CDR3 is TGTGCCAGCAGCCCCATTGGACAACTTCACCATGAGCAGTTCTTC.

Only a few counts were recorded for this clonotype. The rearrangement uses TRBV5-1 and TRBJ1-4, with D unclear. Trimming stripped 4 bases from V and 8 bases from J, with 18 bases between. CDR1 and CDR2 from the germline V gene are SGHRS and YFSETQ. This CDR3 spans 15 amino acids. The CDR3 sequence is CASSPREAREEKLFF. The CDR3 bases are TGCGCCAGCAGCCCGCGTGAGGCAAGGGAAGAAAAACTGTTTTTT.

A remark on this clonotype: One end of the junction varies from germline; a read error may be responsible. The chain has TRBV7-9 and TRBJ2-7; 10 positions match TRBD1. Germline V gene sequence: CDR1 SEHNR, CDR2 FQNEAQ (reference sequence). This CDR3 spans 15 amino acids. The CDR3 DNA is TGTGCCAGCAAAAAAAGGACAGGGGGAGCCTACGAGCAGGACTTC. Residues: CASKKRTGGAYEQDF. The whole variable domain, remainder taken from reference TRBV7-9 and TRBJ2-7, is DTGVSQNPRHKITKRGQNVTFRCDPISEHNRLYWYRQTLGQGPEFLTYFQNEAQLEKSRLLSDRFSAERPKGSFSTLEIQRTEQGDSAMYLCASKKRTGGAYEQDFGPGTRLTVT.

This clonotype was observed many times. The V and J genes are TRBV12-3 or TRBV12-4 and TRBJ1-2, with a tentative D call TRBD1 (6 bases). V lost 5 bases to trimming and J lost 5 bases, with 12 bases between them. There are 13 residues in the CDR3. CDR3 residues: CASSLGAQYGYTF. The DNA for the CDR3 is TGTGCCAGCAGTCTGGGGGCCCAGTATGGCTACACCTTC.

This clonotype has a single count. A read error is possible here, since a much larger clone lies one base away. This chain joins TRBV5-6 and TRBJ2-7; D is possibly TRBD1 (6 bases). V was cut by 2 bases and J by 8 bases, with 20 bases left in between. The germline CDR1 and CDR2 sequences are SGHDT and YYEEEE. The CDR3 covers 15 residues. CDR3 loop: CASSFRGSRTHKQYF. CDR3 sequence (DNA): TGTGCCAGCAGCTTTAGGGGGTCCCGAACGCACAAGCAGTACTTC.

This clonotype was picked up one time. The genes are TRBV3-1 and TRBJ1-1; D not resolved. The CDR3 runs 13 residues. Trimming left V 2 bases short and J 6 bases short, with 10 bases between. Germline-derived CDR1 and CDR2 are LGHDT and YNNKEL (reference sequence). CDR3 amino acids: CASSQYGVPEAFF. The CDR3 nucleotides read TGTGCCAGCAGCCAATATGGCGTTCCTGAAGCTTTCTTT.

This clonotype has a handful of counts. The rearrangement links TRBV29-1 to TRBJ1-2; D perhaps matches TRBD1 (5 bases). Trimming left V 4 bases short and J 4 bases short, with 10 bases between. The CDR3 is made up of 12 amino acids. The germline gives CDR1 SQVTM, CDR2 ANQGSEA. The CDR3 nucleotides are TGCAGCGTTGGTGAGACAGCCTATGGCTACACCTTC. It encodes CSVGETAYGYTF.

CDR3 protein: CASTTGPGETQYF. For the CDR3, the DNA is TGTGCCAGCACCACAGGCCCAGGGGAGACCCAGTACTTC. The V and J genes are TRBV7-3 and TRBJ2-5, with D maybe TRBD1 (5 bases). The CDR3 contains 13 residues. The V and J ends lost 7 bases and 5 bases respectively, with 14 bases between them. The germline gives CDR1 SGHTA, CDR2 FQGTGA.

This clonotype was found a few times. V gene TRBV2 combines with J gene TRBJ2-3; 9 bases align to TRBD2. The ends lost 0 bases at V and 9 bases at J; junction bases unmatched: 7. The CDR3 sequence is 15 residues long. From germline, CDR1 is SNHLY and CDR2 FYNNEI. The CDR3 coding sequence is TGTGCCAGCAGTGAAGCTAGCGGGGGCTCGGGCACGCAGTATTTT. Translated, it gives CASSEASGGSGTQYF.

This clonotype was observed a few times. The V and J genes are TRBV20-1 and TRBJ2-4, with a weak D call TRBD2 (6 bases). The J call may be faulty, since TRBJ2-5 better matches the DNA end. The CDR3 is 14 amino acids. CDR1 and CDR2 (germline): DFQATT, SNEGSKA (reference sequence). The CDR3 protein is CSAPTYGSVETQYF. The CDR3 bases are TGCAGTGCTCCGACCTACGGGAGCGTGGAGACCCAGTACTTC.

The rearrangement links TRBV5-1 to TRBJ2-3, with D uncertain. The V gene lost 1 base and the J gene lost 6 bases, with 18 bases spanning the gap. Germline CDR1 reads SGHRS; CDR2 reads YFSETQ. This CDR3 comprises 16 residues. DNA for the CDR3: TGCGCCAGCAGCTTGTACGTCAGGACCTCGAGCGATACGCAGTATTTT. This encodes CASSLYVRTSSDTQYF.

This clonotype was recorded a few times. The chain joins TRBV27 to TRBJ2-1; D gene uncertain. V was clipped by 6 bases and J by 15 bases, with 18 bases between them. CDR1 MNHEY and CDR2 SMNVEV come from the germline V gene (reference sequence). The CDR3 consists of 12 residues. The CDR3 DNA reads TGTGCCAGCAGGAATGCGACTGCTACTGGGTTCTTC. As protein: CASRNATATGFF.

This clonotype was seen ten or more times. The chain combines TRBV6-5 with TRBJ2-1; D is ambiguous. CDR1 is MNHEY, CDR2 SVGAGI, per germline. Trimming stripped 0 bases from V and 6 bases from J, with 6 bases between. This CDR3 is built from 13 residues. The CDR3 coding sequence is TGTGCCAGCAGTTACTCGAACCCCAATGAGCAGTTCTTC. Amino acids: CASSYSNPNEQFF.

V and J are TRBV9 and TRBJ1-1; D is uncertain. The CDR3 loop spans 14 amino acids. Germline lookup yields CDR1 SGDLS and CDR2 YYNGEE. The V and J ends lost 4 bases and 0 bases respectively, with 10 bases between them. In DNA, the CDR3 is TGTGCCAGCAGCCCTCGGGAGATGAACACTGAAGCTTTCTTT. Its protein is CASSPREMNTEAFF.